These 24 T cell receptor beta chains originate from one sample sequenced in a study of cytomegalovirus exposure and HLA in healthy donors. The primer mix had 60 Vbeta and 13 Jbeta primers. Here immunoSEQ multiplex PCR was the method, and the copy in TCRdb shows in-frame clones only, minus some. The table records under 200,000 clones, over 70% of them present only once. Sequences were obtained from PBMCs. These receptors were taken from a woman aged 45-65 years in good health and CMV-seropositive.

The DNA of the CDR3 is TGCGCCAGCAGCTTGGCGGCAGGGGACCCAGAGACCCAGTACTTC. Translation: CASSLAAGDPETQYF. V gene TRBV5-1 combines with J gene TRBJ2-5; a possible D gene is TRBD1 (6 bases). Trimming pared 0 bases from V and 4 bases from J, leaving 13 bases between. The V gene's germline CDR1 is SGHRS and CDR2 YFSETQ. The CDR3 is 15 amino acids.

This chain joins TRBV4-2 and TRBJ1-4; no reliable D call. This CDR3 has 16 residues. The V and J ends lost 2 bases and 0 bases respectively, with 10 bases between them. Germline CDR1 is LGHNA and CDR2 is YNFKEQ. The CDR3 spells CASSQTASATNEKLFF. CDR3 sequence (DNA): TGTGCCAGCAGCCAAACAGCTTCCGCAACTAATGAAAAACTGTTTTTT.

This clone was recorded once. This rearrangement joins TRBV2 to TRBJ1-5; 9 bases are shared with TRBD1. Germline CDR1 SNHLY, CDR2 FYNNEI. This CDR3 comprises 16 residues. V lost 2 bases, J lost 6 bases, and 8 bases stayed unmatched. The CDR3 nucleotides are TGTGCCAGCAGTGAATTGGGGACAGGGATAGGTCAGCCCCAGCATTTT. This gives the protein CASSELGTGIGQPQHF.

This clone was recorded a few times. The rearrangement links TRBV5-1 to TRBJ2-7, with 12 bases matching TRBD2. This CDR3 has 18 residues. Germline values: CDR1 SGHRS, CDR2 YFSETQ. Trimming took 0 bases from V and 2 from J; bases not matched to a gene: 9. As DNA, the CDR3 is TGCGCCAGCAGCTTGGCCCCTAGCGGGGGGGCGGTGACCTACGAGCAGTACTTC. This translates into CASSLAPSGGAVTYEQYF.

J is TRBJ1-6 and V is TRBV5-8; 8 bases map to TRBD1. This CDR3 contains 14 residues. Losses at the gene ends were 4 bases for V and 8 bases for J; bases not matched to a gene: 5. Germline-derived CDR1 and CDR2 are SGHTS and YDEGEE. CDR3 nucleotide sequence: TGTGCCAGCAGCCCCCGACAGGGGCATTCACCCCTCCACTTT. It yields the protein CASSPRQGHSPLHF.

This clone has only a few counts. The CDR3 sequence: CASRGQDFYGYTF. DNA for the CDR3: TGTGCCAGCAGGGGACAGGACTTCTATGGCTACACCTTC. J is TRBJ1-2 and V is TRBV2; 8 bases map to TRBD1. J was trimmed by 4 bases and V by 6 bases; bases with no gene match: 4. The CDR3 has 13 residues. CDR1 is SNHLY and CDR2 is FYNNEI in the germline V gene.

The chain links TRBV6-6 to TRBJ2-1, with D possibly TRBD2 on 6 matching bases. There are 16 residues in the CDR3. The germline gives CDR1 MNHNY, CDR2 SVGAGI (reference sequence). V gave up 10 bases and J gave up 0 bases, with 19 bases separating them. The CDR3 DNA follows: TGTGCCACCAAACTCCGGGGGTCCAGCTCCTACAATGAGCAGTTCTTC. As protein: CATKLRGSSSYNEQFF.

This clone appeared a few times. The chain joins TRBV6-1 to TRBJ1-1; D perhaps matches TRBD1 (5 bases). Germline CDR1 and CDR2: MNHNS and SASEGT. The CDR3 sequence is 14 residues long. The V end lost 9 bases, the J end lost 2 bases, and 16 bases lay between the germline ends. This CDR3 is CASTLGGGNTEAFF. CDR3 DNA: TGTGCCAGTACCTTGGGCGGGGGAAACACTGAAGCTTTCTTT.

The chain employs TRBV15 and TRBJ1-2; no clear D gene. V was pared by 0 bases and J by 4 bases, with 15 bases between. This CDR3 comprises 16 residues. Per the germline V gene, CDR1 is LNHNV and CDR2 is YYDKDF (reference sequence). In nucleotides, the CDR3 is TGTGCCACCAGCAGAGACGTGTTTGACCGGGTCTATGGCTACACCTTC. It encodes CATSRDVFDRVYGYTF.

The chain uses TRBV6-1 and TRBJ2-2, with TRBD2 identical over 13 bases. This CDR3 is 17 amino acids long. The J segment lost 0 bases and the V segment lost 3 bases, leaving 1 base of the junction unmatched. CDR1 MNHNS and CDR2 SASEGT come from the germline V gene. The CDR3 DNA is TGTGCCAGCAGTGAGACTAGCGGGGGGCCGAACACCGGGGAGCTGTTTTTT. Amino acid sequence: CASSETSGGPNTGELFF.

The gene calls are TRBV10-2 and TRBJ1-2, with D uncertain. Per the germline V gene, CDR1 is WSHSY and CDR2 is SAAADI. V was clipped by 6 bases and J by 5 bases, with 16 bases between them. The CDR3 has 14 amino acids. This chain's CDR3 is CASSDTLVKYGYTF. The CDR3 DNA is TGCGCCAGCAGCGACACATTAGTGAAGTATGGCTACACCTTC.

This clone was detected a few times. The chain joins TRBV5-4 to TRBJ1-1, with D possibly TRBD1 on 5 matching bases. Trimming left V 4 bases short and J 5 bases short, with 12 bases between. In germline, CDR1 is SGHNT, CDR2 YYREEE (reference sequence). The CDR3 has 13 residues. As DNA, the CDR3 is TGTGCCAGCAGCCCCGGGGGGGGAACTGAAGCTTTCTTT. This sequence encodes CASSPGGGTEAFF.

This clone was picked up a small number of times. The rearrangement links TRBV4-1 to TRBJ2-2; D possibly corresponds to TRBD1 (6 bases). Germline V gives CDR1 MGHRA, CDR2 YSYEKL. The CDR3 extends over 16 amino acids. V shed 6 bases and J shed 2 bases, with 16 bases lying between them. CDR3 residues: CASSALGQLNTGELFF. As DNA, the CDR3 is TGCGCCAGCAGTGCCCTAGGACAGCTCAACACCGGGGAGCTGTTTTTT.

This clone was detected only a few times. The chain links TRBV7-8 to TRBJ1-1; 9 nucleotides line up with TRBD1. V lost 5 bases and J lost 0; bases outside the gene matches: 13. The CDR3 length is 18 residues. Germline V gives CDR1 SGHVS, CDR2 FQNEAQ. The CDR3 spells CASSPITGGVILNTEAFF. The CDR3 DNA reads TGTGCCAGCAGCCCAATCACAGGGGGCGTTATTCTGAACACTGAAGCTTTCTTT.

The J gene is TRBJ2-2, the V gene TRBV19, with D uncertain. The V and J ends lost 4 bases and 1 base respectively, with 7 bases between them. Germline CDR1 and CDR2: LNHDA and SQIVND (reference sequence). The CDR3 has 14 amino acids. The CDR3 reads CASSTSGNTGELFF. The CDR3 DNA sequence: TGTGCCAGTAGTACATCGGGGAACACCGGGGAGCTGTTTTTT.

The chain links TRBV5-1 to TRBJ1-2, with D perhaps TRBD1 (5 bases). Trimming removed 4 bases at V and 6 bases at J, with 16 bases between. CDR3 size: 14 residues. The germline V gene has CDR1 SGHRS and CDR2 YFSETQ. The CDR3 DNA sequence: TGCGCCAGCAGCGCGGGGGGTCCGGGGCATGGCTACACCTTC. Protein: CASSAGGPGHGYTF.

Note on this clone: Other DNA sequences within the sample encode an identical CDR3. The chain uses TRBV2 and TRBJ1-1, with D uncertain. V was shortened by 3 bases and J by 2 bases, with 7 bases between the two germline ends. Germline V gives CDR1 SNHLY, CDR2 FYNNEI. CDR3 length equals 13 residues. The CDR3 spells CASSEGANTEAFF. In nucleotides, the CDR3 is TGTGCCAGCAGTGAGGGAGCTAACACTGAAGCTTTCTTT.

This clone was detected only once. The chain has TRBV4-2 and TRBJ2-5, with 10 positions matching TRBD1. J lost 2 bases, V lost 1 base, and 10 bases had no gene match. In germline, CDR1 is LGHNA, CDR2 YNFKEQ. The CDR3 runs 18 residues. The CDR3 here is CASSQGPKTGGGQETQYF. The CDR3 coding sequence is TGTGCCAGCAGCCAAGGGCCCAAGACAGGGGGCGGACAAGAGACCCAGTACTTC.

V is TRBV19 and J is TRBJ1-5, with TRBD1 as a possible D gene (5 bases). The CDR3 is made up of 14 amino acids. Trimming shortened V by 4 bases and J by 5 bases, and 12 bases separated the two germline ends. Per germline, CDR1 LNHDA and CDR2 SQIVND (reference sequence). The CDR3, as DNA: TGTGCCAGTAGTACTAATTCAGGGTATCAGCCCCAGCATTTT. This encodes CASSTNSGYQPQHF.

The DNA of the CDR3 is TGTGCCAGCAGCTGGGTAATGGTGGGACAGGGTTCCTATGGCTACACCTTC. It specifies CASSWVMVGQGSYGYTF. The chain recombines TRBV5-5 with TRBJ1-2, with TRBD1 identical over 9 bases. Looked up from germline, CDR1 is SGHKS and CDR2 is YYEKEE (reference sequence). The CDR3 totals 17 residues. Losses at the gene ends were 3 bases for V and 4 bases for J; bases not matched to a gene: 13.

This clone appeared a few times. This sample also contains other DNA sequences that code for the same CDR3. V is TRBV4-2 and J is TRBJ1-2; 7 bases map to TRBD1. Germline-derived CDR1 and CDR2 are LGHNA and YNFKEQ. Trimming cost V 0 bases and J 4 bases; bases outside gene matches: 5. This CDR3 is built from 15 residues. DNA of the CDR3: TGTGCCAGCAGCCAAGACACAGGGGTCGTCTATGGCTACACCTTC. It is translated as CASSQDTGVVYGYTF.

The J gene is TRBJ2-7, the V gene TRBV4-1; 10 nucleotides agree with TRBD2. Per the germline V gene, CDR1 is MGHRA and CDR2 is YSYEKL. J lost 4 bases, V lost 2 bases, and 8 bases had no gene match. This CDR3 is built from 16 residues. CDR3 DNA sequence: TGCGCCAGCAGCCAACAACCTAGCGGGGGCCTATACGAGCAGTACTTC. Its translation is CASSQQPSGGLYEQYF.

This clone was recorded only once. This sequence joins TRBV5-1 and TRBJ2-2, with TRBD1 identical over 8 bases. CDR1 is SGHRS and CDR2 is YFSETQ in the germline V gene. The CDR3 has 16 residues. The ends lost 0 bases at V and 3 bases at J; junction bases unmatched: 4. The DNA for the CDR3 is TGCGCCAGCAGCTTGGCCGAGACAGGGGACACCGGGGAGCTGTTTTTT. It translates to CASSLAETGDTGELFF. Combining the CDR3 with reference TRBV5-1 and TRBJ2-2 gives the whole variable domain KAGVTQTPRYLIKTRGQQVTLSCSPISGHRSVSWYQQTPGQGLQFLFEYFSETQRNKGNFPGRFSGRQFSNSRSEMNVSTLELGDSALYLCASSLAETGDTGELFFGEGSRLTVL.

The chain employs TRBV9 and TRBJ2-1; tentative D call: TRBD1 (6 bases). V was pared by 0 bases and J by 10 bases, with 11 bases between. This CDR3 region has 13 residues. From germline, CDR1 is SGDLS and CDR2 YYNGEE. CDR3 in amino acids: CASSVVSQGEQFF. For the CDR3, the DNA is TGTGCCAGCAGCGTAGTTTCCCAGGGGGAGCAGTTCTTC.